Below, 10 T cell receptor beta chains from the same sample are listed, as sequenced in a study of blood T cell repertoires in COVID-19. TCRdb keeps only in-frame clones here, not all; method: immunoSEQ multiplex PCR. The data hold tens of thousands of clones, with around 83% observed a single time. The sequencing sample was made of peripheral blood. The source is a young man with COVID-19, enrolled during active disease.

The chain uses TRBV4-2 and TRBJ2-7, with a possible D match to TRBD2 (6 bases). Between the trimmed V and J ends, which lost 1 base and 4 bases, there was a span of 17 bases. The CDR3 spans 16 residues. Germline V lookup: CDR1 LGHNA, CDR2 YNFKEQ. The CDR3 loop reads CASSQVSAGSEYEQYF. In DNA, the CDR3 is TGTGCCAGCAGCCAAGTGTCGGCGGGGAGTGAATACGAGCAGTACTTC.

This chain uses TRBV2 with TRBJ2-3, with 8 bases fitting TRBD2. The germline CDR1 and CDR2 sequences are SNHLY and FYNNEI. The CDR3 has 13 amino acids. Unmatched junction bases numbered 5, after V lost 7 bases and J lost 5 bases. The CDR3 reads CASKKAGVDTQYF. The CDR3 nucleotides read TGTGCCAGCAAAAAAGCGGGAGTAGATACGCAGTATTTT.

This rearrangement joins TRBV6-5 to TRBJ1-3; D not certain. Trimming removed 9 bases from V and 0 bases from J, with 15 bases in between. This CDR3 is built from 15 residues. The V gene's germline CDR1 is MNHEY and CDR2 SVGAGI. CDR3 loop: CASSGGPHSGNTIYF. Written as DNA, the CDR3 is TGTGCCAGTTCGGGAGGACCTCACTCTGGAAACACCATATATTTT.

CDR3 DNA sequence: TGTGCCAGCAGCGTAATAGAGAGCTCGGGCTATGGCTACACCTTC. Residues: CASSVIESSGYGYTF. This chain links TRBV9 with TRBJ1-2; D is unresolved. Germline CDR1 and CDR2: SGDLS and YYNGEE. The CDR3 runs 15 residues. Trimming removed 1 base at V and 4 bases at J, with 14 bases between.

The chain joins TRBV3-1 (or the pseudogene TRBV3-2) to TRBJ1-5; D is undetermined. V lost 0 bases, J lost 11 bases, and 11 bases lay in between. CDR1 and CDR2 from the germline V gene are LGHDT and YNNKEL (reference sequence). CDR3 length equals 13 residues. CDR3 sequence: CASSQDRYGTQHF. The CDR3 DNA reads as TGTGCCAGCAGCCAAGATAGGTACGGGACCCAGCATTTT.

The chain has TRBV10-2 and TRBJ2-2, with 9 positions matching TRBD1. This CDR3 has 17 residues. The germline V gene encodes CDR1 WSHSY and CDR2 SAAADI. V lost 5 bases, J lost 4 bases, and 11 bases stayed unmatched. The CDR3 region has the DNA TGCGCCAGCAGTACCTCCGGGACAGGGCCAGGCACCGGGGAGCTGTTTTTT. Protein sequence: CASSTSGTGPGTGELFF.

J is TRBJ1-6 and V is TRBV27; 12 bases align to TRBD1. V trimming: 0 bases; J trimming: 10 bases; junction bases outside the gene matches: 4. This CDR3 spans 16 amino acids. CDR1 is MNHEY, CDR2 SMNVEV, per germline (reference sequence). DNA for the CDR3: TGTGCCAGCAGTTTATCCGGGACAGGGGGCCAATCACCCCTCCACTTT. This sequence encodes CASSLSGTGGQSPLHF.

The J gene is TRBJ2-1, the V gene TRBV28, with TRBD1 identical over 7 bases. Germline V gene data show CDR1 as MDHEN and CDR2 as SYDVKM. V gave up 3 bases and J gave up 0 bases; unmatched junction bases: 2. The CDR3 is made up of 15 amino acids. DNA for the CDR3: TGTGCCAGCAGTTTCAGGGGGAGCTCCTACAATGAGCAGTTCTTC. Protein product: CASSFRGSSYNEQFF. The whole variable domain, filled in from reference TRBV28 and TRBJ2-1, reads DVKVTQSSRYLVKRTGEKVFLECVQDMDHENMFWYRQDPGLGLRLIYFSYDVKMKEKGDIPEGYSVSREKKERFSLILESASTNQTSMYLCASSFRGSSYNEQFFGPGTRLTVL.

This clone was counted between two and nine times. The chain is built from TRBV6-5 and TRBJ2-5; TRBD1 agrees at 8 bases. The trim removed 4 bases at V and 4 bases at J, leaving 11 bases unmatched. This CDR3 has 16 residues. CDR1 and CDR2 from the germline V gene are MNHEY and SVGAGI. The CDR3 DNA is TGTGCCAGCAGTTTAAGACCGCAGGGGGCGGTAGAGACCCAGTACTTC. The encoded protein is CASSLRPQGAVETQYF.

The chain joins TRBV18 to TRBJ2-1; 9 nucleotides agree with TRBD2. The germline gives CDR1 KGHSH, CDR2 LQKENI. The CDR3 is 16 residues long. After removal of 0 bases from V and 10 bases from J, the junction contained 10 bases not matched to a gene. In nucleotides, the CDR3 is TGTGCCAGCTCACCACCGAAGAGCGGGAGGCCCGGCGAGCAGTTCTTC. Translation gives CASSPPKSGRPGEQFF.